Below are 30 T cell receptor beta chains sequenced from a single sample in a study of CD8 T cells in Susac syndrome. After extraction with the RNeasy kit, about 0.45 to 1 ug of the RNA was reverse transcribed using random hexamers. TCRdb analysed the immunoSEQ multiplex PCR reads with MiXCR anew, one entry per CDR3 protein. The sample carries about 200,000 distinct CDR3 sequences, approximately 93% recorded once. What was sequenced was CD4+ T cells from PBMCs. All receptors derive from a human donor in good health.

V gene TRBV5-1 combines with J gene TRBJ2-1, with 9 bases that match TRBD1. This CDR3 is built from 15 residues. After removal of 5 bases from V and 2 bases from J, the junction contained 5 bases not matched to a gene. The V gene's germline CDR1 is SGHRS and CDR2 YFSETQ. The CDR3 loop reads CASRIGDRAYNEQFF. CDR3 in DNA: TGCGCCAGCAGAATTGGGGACAGGGCCTACAATGAGCAGTTCTTC.

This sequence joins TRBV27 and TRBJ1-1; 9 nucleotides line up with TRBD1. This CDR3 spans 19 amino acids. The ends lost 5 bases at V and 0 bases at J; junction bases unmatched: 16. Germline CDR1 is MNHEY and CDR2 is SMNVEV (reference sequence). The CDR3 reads CASSPPRDRVRGMNTEAFF. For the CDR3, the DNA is TGTGCCAGCAGTCCTCCCCGGGACAGGGTGAGGGGGATGAACACTGAAGCTTTCTTT.

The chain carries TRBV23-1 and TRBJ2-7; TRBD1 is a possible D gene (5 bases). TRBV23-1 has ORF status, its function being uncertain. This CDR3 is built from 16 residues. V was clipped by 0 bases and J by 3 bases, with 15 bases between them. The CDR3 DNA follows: TGCGCCAGCAGTCAATCGGGCAGGGTTTACAACTACGAGCAGTACGTC. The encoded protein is CASSQSGRVYNYEQYV.

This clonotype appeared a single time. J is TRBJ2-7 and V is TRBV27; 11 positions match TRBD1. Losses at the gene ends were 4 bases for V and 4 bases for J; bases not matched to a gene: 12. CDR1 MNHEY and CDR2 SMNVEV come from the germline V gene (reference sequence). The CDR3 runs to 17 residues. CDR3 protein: CASSCILLRDRGYEQYV. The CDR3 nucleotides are TGTGCCAGCAGTTGCATCCTATTGAGGGACAGGGGGTACGAGCAGTACGTC.

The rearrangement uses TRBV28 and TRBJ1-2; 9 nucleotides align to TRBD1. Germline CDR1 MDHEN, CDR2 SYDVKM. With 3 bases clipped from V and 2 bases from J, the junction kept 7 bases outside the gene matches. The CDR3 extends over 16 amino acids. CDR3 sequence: CASSFGTGNINYGYTF. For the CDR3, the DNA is TGTGCCAGCAGTTTTGGGACAGGGAACATCAACTATGGCTACACCTTC.

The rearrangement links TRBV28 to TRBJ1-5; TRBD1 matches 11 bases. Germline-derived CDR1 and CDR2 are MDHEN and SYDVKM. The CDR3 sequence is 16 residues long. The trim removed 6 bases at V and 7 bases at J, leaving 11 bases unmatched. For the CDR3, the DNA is TGTGCCAGCAGACAGGGGACAGGGGGACGAGGACAGCCCCAGCATTTT. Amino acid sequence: CASRQGTGGRGQPQHF.

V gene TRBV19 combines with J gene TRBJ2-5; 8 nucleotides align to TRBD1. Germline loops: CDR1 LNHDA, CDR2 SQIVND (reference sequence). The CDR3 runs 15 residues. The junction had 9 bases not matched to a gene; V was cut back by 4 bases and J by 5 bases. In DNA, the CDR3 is TGTGCCAGTAGTACCGGACAGGGCGCTAAGGAGACCCAGTACTTC. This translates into CASSTGQGAKETQYF.

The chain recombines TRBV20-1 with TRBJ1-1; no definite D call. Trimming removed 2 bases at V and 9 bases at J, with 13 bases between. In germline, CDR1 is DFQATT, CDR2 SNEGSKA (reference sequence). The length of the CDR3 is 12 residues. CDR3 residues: CSARIEALKAFF. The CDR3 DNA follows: TGCAGTGCTAGAATAGAGGCGTTGAAAGCTTTCTTT.

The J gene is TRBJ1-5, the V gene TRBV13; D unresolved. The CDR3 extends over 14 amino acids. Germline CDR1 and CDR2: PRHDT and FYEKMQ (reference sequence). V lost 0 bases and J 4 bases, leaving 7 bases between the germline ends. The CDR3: CASSLGRRNQPQHF. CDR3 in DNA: TGTGCCAGCAGCTTAGGGAGACGAAATCAGCCCCAGCATTTT.

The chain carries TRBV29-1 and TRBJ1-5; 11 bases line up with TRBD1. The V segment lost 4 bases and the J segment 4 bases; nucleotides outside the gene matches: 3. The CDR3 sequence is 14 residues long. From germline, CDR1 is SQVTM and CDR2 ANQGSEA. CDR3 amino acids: CSVGGTGGNQPQHF. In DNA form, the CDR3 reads TGCAGCGTTGGGGGGACAGGGGGTAATCAGCCCCAGCATTTT.

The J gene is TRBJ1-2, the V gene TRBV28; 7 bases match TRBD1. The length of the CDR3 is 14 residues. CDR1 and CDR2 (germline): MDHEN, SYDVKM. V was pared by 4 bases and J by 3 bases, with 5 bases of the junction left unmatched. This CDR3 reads CASSSRQGYYGYTF. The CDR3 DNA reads TGTGCCAGCAGTTCCAGACAGGGATACTATGGCTACACCTTC.

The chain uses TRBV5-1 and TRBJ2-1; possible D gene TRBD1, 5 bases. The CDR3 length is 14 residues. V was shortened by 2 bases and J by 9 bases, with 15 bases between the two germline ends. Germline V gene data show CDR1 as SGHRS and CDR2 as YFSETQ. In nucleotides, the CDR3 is TGCGCCAGCAGCTTTCGAGACAATCAGGGTGAGCAGTTCTTC. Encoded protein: CASSFRDNQGEQFF.

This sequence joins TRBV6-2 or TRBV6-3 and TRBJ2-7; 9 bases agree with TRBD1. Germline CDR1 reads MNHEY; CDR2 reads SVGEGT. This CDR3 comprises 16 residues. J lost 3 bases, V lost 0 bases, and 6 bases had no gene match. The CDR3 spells CASSYSGQGTDYEQYV. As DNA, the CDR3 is TGTGCCAGCAGTTACTCAGGACAGGGGACCGACTACGAGCAGTACGTC.

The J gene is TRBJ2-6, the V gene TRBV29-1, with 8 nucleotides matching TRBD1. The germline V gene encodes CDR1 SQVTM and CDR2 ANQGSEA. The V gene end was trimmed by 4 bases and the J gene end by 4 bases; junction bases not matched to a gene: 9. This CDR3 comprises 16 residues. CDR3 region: CSVVGDRGPGANVLTF. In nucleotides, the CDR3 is TGCAGCGTTGTAGGTGACAGGGGACCCGGGGCCAACGTCCTGACTTTC.

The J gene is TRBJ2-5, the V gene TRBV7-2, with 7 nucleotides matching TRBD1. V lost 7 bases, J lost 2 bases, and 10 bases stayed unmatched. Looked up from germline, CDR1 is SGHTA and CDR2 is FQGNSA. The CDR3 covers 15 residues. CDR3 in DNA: TGTGCCAGCACTGATCTAGGGGGCCTTCAAGAGACCCAGTACTTC. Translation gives CASTDLGGLQETQYF.

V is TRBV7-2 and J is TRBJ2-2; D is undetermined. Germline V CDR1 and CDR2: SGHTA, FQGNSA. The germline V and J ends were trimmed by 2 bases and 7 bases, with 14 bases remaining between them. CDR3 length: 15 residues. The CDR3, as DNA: TGTGCCAGCAGCTTAAGTGTACAGAACTTCGGGGAGCTGTTTTTT. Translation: CASSLSVQNFGELFF.

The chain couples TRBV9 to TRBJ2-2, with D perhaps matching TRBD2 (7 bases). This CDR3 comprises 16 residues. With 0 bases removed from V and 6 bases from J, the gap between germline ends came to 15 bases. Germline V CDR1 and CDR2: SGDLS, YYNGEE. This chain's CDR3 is CASSVEGGGMSGELFF. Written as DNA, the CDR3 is TGTGCCAGCAGCGTAGAGGGCGGGGGCATGTCCGGGGAGCTGTTTTTT.

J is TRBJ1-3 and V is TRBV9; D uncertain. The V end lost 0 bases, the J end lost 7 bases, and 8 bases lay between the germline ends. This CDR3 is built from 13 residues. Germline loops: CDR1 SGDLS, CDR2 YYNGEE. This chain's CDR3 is CASSVDVRNTIYF. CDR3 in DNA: TGTGCCAGCAGCGTAGACGTAAGGAACACCATATATTTT. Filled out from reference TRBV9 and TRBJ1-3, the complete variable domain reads DSGVTQTPKHLITATGQRVTLRCSPRSGDLSVYWYQQSLDQGLQFLIQYYNGEERAKGNILERFSAQQFPDLHSELNLSSLELGDSALYFCASSVDVRNTIYFGEGSWLTVV.

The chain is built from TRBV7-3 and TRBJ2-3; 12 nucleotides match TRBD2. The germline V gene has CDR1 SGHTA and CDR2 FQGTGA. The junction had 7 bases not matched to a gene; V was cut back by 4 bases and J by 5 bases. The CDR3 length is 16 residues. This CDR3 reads CASSSRLAGVGDTQYF. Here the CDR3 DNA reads TGTGCCAGCAGCTCCAGACTAGCGGGGGTTGGAGATACGCAGTATTTT.

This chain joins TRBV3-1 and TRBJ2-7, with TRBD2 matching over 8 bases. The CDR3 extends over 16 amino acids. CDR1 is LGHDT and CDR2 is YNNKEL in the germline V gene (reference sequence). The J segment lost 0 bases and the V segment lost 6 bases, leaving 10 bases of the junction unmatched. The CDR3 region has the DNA TGTGCCAGCAGTGACTGGCGGGGGGTTAGCTCCTACGAGCAGTACTTC. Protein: CASSDWRGVSSYEQYF.

CDR3 protein: CASSHGGGNEKLFF. The CDR3 nucleotides are TGTGCCAGCAGCCACGGGGGCGGGAATGAAAAACTGTTTTTT. The rearrangement links TRBV3-1 to TRBJ1-4, with D maybe TRBD1 (6 bases). The CDR3 totals 14 residues. V lost 3 bases and J lost 5, with 10 bases in between. Germline loops: CDR1 LGHDT, CDR2 YNNKEL (reference sequence).

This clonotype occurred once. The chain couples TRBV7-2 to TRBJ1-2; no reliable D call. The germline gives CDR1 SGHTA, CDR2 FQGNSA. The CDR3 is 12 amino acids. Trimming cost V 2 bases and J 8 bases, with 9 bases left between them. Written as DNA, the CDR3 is TGTGCCAGCAGCTTAAGGGCGGGGGGCTACACCTTC. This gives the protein CASSLRAGGYTF. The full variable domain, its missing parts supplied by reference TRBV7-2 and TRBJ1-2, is GAGVSQSPSNKVTEKGKDVELRCDPISGHTALYWYRQSLGQGLEFLIYFQGNSAPDKSGLPSDRFSAERTGGSVSTLTIQRTQQEDSAVYLCASSLRAGGYTFGSGTRLTVV.

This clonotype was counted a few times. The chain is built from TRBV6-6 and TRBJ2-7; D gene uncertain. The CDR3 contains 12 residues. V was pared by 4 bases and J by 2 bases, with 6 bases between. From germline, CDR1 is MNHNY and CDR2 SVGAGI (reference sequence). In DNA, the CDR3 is TGTGCCAGCAGTTCGCAACCCTACGAGCAGTACTTC. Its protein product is CASSSQPYEQYF.

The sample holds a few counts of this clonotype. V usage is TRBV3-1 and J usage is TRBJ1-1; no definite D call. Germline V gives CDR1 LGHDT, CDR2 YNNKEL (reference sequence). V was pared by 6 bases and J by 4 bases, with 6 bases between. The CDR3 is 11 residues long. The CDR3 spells CASRSGTEAFF. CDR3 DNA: TGTGCCAGCAGGTCAGGCACTGAAGCTTTCTTT.

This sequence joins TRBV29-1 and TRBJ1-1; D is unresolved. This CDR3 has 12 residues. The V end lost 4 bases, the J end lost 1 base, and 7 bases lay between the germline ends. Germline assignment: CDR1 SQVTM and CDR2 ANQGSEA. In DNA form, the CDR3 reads TGCAGCGTTGGGGCAGGGAACACTGAAGCTTTCTTT. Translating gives CSVGAGNTEAFF.

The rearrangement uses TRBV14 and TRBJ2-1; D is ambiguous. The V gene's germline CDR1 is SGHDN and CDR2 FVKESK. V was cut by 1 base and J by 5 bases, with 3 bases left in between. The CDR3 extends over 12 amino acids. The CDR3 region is CASSQANNEQFF. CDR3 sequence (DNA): TGTGCCAGCAGCCAAGCCAACAATGAGCAGTTCTTC.

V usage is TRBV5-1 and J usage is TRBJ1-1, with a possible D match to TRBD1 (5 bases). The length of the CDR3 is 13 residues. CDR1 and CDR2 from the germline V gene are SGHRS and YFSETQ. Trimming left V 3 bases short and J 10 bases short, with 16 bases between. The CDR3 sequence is CASSSMNGDGAFF. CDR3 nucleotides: TGCGCCAGCAGCTCGATGAACGGGGACGGAGCTTTCTTT.

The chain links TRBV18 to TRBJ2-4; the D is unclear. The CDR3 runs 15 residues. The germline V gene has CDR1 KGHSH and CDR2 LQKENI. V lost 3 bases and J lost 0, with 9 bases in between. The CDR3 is CASSPRSVAKNIQYF. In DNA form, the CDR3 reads TGTGCCAGCTCACCTCGGTCAGTAGCCAAAAACATTCAGTACTTC.

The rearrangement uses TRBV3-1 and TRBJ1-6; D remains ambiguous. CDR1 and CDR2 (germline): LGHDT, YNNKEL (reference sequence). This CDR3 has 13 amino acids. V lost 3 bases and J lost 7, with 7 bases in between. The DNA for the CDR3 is TGTGCCAGCAGCCAGAAGACAAATTCACCCCTCCACTTT. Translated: CASSQKTNSPLHF.

The CDR3 sequence: CSARPFAYEQYF. CDR3 coding DNA: TGCAGTGCTAGACCCTTTGCCTACGAGCAGTACTTC. V is TRBV20-1 and J is TRBJ2-7, with unresolved D. The germline gives CDR1 DFQATT, CDR2 SNEGSKA (reference sequence). The V and J ends lost 2 bases and 2 bases respectively, with 7 bases between them. This CDR3 contains 12 residues.